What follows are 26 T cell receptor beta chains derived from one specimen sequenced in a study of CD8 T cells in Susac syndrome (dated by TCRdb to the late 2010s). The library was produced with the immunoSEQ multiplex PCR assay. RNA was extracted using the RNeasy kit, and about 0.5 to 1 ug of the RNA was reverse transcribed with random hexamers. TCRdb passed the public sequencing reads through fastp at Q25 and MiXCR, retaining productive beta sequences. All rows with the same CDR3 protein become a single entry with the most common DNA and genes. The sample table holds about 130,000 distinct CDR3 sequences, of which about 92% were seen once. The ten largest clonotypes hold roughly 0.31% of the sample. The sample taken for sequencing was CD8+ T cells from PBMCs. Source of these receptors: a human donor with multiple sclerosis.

DNA for the CDR3: TGCGCCAGCAGCCAAGTGCAGGGGGCGCAGCCCCAGCATTTT. Translated, it gives CASSQVQGAQPQHF. The genes are TRBV4-1 and TRBJ1-5; 8 positions match TRBD1. Germline CDR1 reads MGHRA; CDR2 reads YSYEKL. The J segment lost 7 bases and the V segment lost 1 base, leaving 3 bases of the junction unmatched. This CDR3 has 14 residues.

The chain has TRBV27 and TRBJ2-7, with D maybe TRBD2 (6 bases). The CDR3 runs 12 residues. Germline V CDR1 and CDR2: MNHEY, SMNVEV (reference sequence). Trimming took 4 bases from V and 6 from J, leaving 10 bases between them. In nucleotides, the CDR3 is TGTGCCAGCAGTTCCGGGGGTCTCGAGCAGTACTTC. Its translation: CASSSGGLEQYF.

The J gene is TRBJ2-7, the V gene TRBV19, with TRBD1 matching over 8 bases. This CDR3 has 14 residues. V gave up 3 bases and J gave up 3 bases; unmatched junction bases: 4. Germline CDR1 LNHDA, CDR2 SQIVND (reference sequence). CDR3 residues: CASSIGTGNYEQYF. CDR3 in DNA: TGTGCCAGTAGTATTGGGACAGGAAACTACGAGCAGTACTTC.

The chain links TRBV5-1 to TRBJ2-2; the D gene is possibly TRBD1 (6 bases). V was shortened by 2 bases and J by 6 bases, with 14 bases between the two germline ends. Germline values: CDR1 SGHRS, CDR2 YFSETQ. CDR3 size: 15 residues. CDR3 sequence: CASSFSGGAAGELFF. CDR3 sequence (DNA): TGCGCCAGCAGCTTTTCTGGGGGCGCAGCCGGGGAGCTGTTTTTT.

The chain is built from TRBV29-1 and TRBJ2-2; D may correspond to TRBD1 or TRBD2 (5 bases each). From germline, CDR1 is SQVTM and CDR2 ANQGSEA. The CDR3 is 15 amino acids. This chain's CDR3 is CSAWTPQGSAGELFF. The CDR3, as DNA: TGCAGTGCCTGGACTCCGCAGGGATCGGCCGGGGAGCTGTTTTTT.

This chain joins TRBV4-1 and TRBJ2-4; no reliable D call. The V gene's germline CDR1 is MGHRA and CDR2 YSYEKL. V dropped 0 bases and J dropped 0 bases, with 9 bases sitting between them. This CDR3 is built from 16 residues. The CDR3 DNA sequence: TGCGCCAGCAGCCAAGATGGCCCTCTAGCCAAAAACATTCAGTACTTC. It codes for CASSQDGPLAKNIQYF.

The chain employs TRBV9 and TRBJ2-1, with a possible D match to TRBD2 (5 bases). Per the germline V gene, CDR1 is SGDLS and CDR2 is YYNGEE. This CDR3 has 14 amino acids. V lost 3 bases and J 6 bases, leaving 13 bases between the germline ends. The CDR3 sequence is CASSGRLRTNEQFF. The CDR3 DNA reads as TGTGCCAGCAGCGGGAGGCTTCGGACCAATGAGCAGTTCTTC.

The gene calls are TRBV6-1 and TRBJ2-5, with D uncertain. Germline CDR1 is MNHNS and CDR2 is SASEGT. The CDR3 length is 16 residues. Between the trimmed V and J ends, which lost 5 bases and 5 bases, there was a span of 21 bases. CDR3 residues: CASSRRTAVDPETQYF. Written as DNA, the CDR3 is TGTGCCAGCAGTAGGCGGACGGCGGTGGATCCCGAGACCCAGTACTTC.

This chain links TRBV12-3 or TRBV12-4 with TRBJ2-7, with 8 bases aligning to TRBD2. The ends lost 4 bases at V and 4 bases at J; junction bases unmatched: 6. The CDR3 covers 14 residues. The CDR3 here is CASSWASGPYEQYF. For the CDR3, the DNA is TGTGCCAGCAGTTGGGCTAGCGGGCCGTACGAGCAGTACTTC.

Here the CDR3 DNA reads TGTGCCAGCAGCCCCGGGACAGCGCCCAATCAGCCCCAGCATTTT. Translation gives CASSPGTAPNQPQHF. The V call is TRBV6-5, the J call TRBJ1-5, with 7 bases aligning to TRBD1. The CDR3 consists of 15 residues. Germline trimming cut 6 bases from V and 3 bases from J; bases unmatched to any gene: 8. Looked up from germline, CDR1 is MNHEY and CDR2 is SVGAGI.

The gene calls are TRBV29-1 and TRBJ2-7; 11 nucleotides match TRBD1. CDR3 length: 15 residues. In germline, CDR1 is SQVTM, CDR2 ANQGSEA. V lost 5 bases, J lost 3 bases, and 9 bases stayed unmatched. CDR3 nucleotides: TGCAGCGTTCGCTACCGGGACAGGGGGTTCTACGAGCAGTACTTC. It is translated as CSVRYRDRGFYEQYF.

CDR3 protein: CASSSFRPGDTQYF. CDR3 in DNA: TGTGCCAGCAGTTCCTTTAGACCGGGGGATACGCAGTATTTT. The rearrangement links TRBV12-3 or TRBV12-4 to TRBJ2-3, with a weak D call TRBD2 (5 bases). With 4 bases removed from V and 6 bases from J, the gap between germline ends came to 14 bases. CDR3 size: 14 residues.

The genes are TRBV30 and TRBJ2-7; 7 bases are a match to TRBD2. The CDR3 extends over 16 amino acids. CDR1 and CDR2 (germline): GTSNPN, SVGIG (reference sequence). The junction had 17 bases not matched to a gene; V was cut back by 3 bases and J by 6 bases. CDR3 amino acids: CAWSAPRWEGLCEQYF. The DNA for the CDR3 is TGTGCCTGGAGCGCACCCCGTTGGGAGGGGCTCTGCGAGCAGTACTTC. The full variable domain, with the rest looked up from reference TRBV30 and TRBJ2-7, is SQTIHQWPATLVQPVGSPLSLECTVEGTSNPNLYWYRQAAGRGLQLLFYSVGIGQISSEVPQNLSASRPQDRQFILSSKKLLLSDSGFYLCAWSAPRWEGLCEQYFGPGTRLTVT.

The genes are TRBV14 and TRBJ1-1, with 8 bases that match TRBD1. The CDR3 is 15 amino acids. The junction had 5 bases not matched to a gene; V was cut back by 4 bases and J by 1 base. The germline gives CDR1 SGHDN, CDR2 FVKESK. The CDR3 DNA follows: TGTGCCAGCAGCCCTCGGGACAGGCGGAACACTGAAGCTTTCTTT. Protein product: CASSPRDRRNTEAFF.

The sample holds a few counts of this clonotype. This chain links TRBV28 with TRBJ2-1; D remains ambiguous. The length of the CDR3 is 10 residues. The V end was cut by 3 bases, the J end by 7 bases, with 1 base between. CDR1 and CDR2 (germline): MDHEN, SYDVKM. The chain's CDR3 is CASSFNEQFF. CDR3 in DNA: TGTGCCAGCAGTTTTAATGAGCAGTTCTTC.

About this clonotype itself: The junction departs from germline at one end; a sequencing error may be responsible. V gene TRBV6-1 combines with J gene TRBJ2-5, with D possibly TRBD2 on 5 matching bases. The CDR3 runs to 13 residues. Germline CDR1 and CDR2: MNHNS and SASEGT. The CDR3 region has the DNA TGTGCCAGCAGGGAAGACTACACAGAGACCCAGTACTTC. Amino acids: CASREDYTETQYF.

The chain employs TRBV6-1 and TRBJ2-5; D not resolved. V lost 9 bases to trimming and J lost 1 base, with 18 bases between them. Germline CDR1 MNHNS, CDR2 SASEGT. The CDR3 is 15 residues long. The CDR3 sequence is CASELWRQSQETQYF. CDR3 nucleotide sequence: TGTGCCAGTGAATTATGGCGGCAGTCCCAAGAGACCCAGTACTTC.

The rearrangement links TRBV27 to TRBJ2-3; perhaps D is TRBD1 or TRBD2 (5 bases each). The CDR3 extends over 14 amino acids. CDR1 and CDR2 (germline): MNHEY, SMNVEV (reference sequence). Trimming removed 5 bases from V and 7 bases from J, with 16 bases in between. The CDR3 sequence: CASSTRGVGNTQYF. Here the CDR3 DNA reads TGTGCCAGCAGTACAAGAGGGGTAGGGAATACGCAGTATTTT.

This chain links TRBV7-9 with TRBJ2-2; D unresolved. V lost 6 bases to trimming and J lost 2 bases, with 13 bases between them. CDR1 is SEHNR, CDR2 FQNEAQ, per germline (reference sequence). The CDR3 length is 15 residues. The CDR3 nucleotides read TGTGCCAGCAGATCAGGTGGCGGAAACACCGGGGAGCTGTTTTTT. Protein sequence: CASRSGGGNTGELFF.

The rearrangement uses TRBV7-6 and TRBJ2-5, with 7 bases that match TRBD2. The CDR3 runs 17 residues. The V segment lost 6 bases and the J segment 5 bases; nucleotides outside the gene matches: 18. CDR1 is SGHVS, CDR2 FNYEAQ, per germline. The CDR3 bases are TGTGCCAGCAGTTGGCAGGACTCACCGGCGGGAGAGGAGACCCAGTACTTC. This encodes CASSWQDSPAGEETQYF.

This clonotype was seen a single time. The CDR3 nucleotides are TGTGCCACCAGCAGTGGTTACACTGAAGCTTTCTTT. Translating it yields CATSSGYTEAFF. The gene calls are TRBV15 and TRBJ1-1; D gene ambiguous. The CDR3 spans 12 residues. CDR1 is LNHNV and CDR2 is YYDKDF in the germline V gene (reference sequence). V lost 3 bases, J lost 3 bases, and 5 bases lay in between.

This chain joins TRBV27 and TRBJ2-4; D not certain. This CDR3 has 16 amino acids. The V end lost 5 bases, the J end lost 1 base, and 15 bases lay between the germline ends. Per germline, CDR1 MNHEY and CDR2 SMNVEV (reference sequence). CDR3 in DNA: TGTGCCAGCAGTCCAAAGGGCGTCTGGGCCAAAAACATTCAGTACTTC. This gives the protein CASSPKGVWAKNIQYF.

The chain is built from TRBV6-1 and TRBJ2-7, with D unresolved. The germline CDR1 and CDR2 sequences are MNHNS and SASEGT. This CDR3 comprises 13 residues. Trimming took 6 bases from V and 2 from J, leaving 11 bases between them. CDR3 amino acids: CASSPRPAYEQYV. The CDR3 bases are TGTGCCAGCAGCCCCCGCCCGGCCTACGAGCAGTACGTC.

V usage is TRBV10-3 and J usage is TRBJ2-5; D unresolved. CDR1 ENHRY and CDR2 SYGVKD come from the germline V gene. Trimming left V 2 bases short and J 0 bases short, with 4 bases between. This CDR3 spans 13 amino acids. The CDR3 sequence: CAISENNQETQYF. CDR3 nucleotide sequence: TGTGCCATCAGTGAGAACAACCAAGAGACCCAGTACTTC.

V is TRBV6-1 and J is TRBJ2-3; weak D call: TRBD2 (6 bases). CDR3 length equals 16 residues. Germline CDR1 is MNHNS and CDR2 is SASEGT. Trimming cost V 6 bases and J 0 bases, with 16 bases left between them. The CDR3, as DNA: TGTGCCAGCAGCCCTCGGAGGGGCCCTAGCACAGATACGCAGTATTTT. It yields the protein CASSPRRGPSTDTQYF.

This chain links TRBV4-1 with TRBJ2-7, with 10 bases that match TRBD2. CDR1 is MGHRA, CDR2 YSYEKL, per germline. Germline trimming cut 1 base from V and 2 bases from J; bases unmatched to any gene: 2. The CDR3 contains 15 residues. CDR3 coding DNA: TGCGCCAGCAGCCAAGGTAGCGGGGGGCCCTACGAGCAGTACTTC. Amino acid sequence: CASSQGSGGPYEQYF.